Listed here is a single TCR beta chain. Its antigen is currently unknown. The CDR3 has 19 amino acids. The germline V gene encodes CDR1 LGHNA and CDR2 YNFKEQ. V was pared by 0 bases and J by 12 bases, with 19 bases of the junction left unmatched. This record comes from a study of blood T cells in healthy people across ages. Study-wide results and limits: The study regarded diversity estimates from one million T cells as underestimates. Long-lived and aged donors differed, with more naive CD4+ cells and higher diversity in the long-lived.

Combining a sample-barcoded 5' primer with a J-beta primer mix, a second PCR ran for roughly 7 to 11 cycles. TCRdb ran MiXCR on the 5' RACE reads and lists one entry per CDR3 protein. The data contain some 1.4 million distinct CDR3 sequences, 40% to 50% of them singletons. This receptor was identified in a woman aged 18-29 years in good health. This sequence joins TRBV4-2 and TRBJ2-1; 11 bases fit TRBD2. The sample comprised blood. The CDR3 DNA sequence: TGTGCCAGCAGCCAAGAGGCGGTTGAGACTAGCGGGGAAGAAGGGGGGCAGTTCTTC. It translates to CASSQEAVETSGEEGGQFF.